This TCR beta chain was captured by sequencing in a study of blood T cell repertoires in COVID-19. Trimming removed 3 bases at V and 2 bases at J, with 13 bases between. CDR1 and CDR2 (germline): LNHNV, YYDKDF (reference sequence). CDR3 size: 15 residues. Original handling: The assay estimated nucleated cells by amplifying reference gene primers. Assay: immunoSEQ multiplex PCR; the TCRdb copy retains only in-frame clones and omits some. That table gives V, J and clone size, and the DNA gave D and trimming. This table has under 350,000 clones, 85% to 90% appearing once. This rearrangement joins TRBV15 to TRBJ1-1; a weak D match, TRBD1 (5 bases). The sequence was collected from a man aged 18 to 29 with active or convalescent COVID-19. The specimen was peripheral blood. CDR3 in amino acids: CATSSDPQANTEAFF. The CDR3 DNA reads as TGTGCCACCAGCAGCGACCCACAGGCTAACACTGAAGCTTTCTTT.